These T cell receptor beta chains were read from a single sample in a study of STAT5B mutations in CD4+ large granular lymphocyte leukemia. Sequencing was performed with immunoSEQ multiplex PCR; in TCRdb, only in-frame clones are kept and a portion is missing. The sample lists roughly 32,000 clones, about 71% seen once, with roughly 2% in the top ten. The sequenced material came from CD4+ T cells from blood buffy coats. These receptors originate from a human donor in good health. CDR3s include the opening cysteine and the closing phenylalanine or tryptophan. Each record gives: D gene, V gene, J gene, clone size, CDR3 DNA, CDR3 protein. The D gene is left open where the match is weak. Clone size is shown for a subset of rows, as once, few, many or a class of expanded clone.

>TRBD1|TRBV5-5|TRBJ2-7|.
TGTGCCAGCAGCCTTCGACAGGGGTCCTACGAGCAGTACTTC
CASSLRQGSYEQYF
>TRBD1|TRBV2|TRBJ2-7|.
TGTGCCAGCAGTACCTCGGACAGGGGGGCGTATGAGCAGTACTTC
CASSTSDRGAYEQYF
>.|TRBV29-1|TRBJ1-1|once
TGCAGCGTTGAACTCCGCTTGAGCAACACTGAAGCTTTCTTT
CSVELRLSNTEAFF
>.|TRBV2|TRBJ2-7|.
TGTGCCAGCAGTGATTGGGGCGAGCAGTACTTC
CASSDWGEQYF
>TRBD1|TRBV5-1|TRBJ2-1|.
TGCGCCAGCAGCTTGGGGTTACAGGGGACCTACAATGAGCAGTTCTTC
CASSLGLQGTYNEQFF
>TRBD2|TRBV25-1|TRBJ2-3|.
TGTGCCAGCAGTGAAGGACTAGCGGGGGGAACAGATACGCAGTATTTT
CASSEGLAGGTDTQYF
>.|TRBV11-2|TRBJ1-6|.
TGTGCCAGCAGCTTACCGGGGGGGGGTTCACCCCTCCACTTT
CASSLPGGGSPLHF
>TRBD2|TRBV10-1|TRBJ2-3|few
TGCGCCAGCAGTGGACCCCCGGGGGGAAGAAGCACAGATACGCAGTATTTT
CASSGPPGGRSTDTQYF
>.|TRBV4-2|TRBJ1-2|.
TGTGCCAGCAGCCAAGAGCTTGGGCAGGGGAGCTATGGCTACACCTTC
CASSQELGQGSYGYTF
>.|TRBV6-5|TRBJ1-6|.
TGTGCCAGCAAGCGAGTCGCGAATTCACCCCTCCACTTT
CASKRVANSPLHF
>TRBD1|TRBV5-1|TRBJ1-1|.
TGCGCCAGCAGCTTGGGCGGGGACAGTAGTGGGGTGAACACTGAAGCTTTCTTT
CASSLGGDSSGVNTEAFF
>TRBD1|TRBV5-6|TRBJ2-7|.
TGTGCCAGCAGCCTAGACAGGGGATGGGCCTACGAGCAGTACTTC
CASSLDRGWAYEQYF
>TRBD2|TRBV9|TRBJ2-2|.
TGTGCCAGCAGCGTAGCTTTCTCGAGGGGTTCTCTCGCGGGGGATGCCGGGGAGCTGTTTTTT
CASSVAFSRGSLAGDAGELFF
>.|TRBV11-2|TRBJ2-1|few
TGTGCCAGCAGCTTATCCCGTAATGAGCAGTTCTTC
CASSLSRNEQFF
>.|TRBV28|TRBJ2-7|few
TGTGCCAGCAGTTTGGCGGCCGACGAGCAGTACTTC
CASSLAADEQYF
>.|TRBV19|TRBJ1-5|.
TGTGCCAGTAGTATATTCAGGGAAGGTCAGCCCCAGCATTTT
CASSIFREGQPQHF
>.|TRBV15|TRBJ2-3|.
TGTGCCACCAGCAGTCCCACGGCGCAGGCCACGACAGATACGCAGTATTTT
CATSSPTAQATTDTQYF
>.|TRBV19|TRBJ2-1|few
TGTGCCAGTGGGGGGGGGCCCTACAATGAGCAGTTCTTC
CASGGGPYNEQFF
>.|TRBV7-6|TRBJ2-3|.
TGTGCCAGCAGCCCACAGGGACTGTCTAGCGATACGCAGTATTTT
CASSPQGLSSDTQYF
>TRBD1|TRBV19|TRBJ2-7|.
TGTGCCAGTAACCCGACAGGGACCTACGAGCAGTACTTC
CASNPTGTYEQYF
>.|TRBV5-1|TRBJ1-1|few
TGCGCCAGCAGCTTGGGGTCGGGGCTCAGCACTGAAGCTTTCTTT
CASSLGSGLSTEAFF
>TRBD1|TRBV5-6|TRBJ1-2|.
TGTGCCAGCAGCACCGGGACAGGCTATGGCTACACCTTC
CASSTGTGYGYTF
>.|TRBV30|TRBJ1-1|.
TGTGCCTGGACCGTAGGGGCCTCCATGAACACTGAAGCTTTCTTT
CAWTVGASMNTEAFF
>TRBD1|TRBV5-1|TRBJ2-5|.
TGCGCCAGCAGCTTGGGTACCAAGGACAGGAGGATGGAGACCCAGTACTTC
CASSLGTKDRRMETQYF
>.|TRBV6-1|TRBJ1-3|.
TGTGCCAGCAGTGAACCAGGGTCTGGAAACACCATATATTTT
CASSEPGSGNTIYF
>TRBD1|TRBV30|TRBJ2-1|few
TGTGCCTTGCTAAGACAGGGGAGCTACAATGAGCAGTTCTTC
CALLRQGSYNEQFF
>.|TRBV6-1|TRBJ2-4|.
TGTGCCAGCAGTGAAGCAGGGGGGCGGGCCAAAAACATTCAGTACTTC
CASSEAGGRAKNIQYF
>TRBD1|TRBV7-2|TRBJ2-5|.
TGTGCCAGCAGCGACCGGGACAGGGCCCAAGAGACCCAGTACTTC
CASSDRDRAQETQYF
>.|TRBV5-3|TRBJ2-3|.
TGTGCCAGAACCCTCTCGGGTAGGAAAGATACGCAGTATTTT
CARTLSGRKDTQYF
>TRBD1|TRBV7-2|TRBJ1-6|once
TGTGCCAGCAGCCCCCCGGGACAGGGGTCTTCACCCCTCCACTTT
CASSPPGQGSSPLHF
>.|TRBV2|TRBJ1-6|.
TGTGCCAGCAGGGGCGAAAGCTCCTATAATTCACCCCTCCACTTT
CASRGESSYNSPLHF
>.|TRBV9|TRBJ2-2|.
TGTGCCAGCAGCGTATCTAAGCTCACCGGGGAGCTGTTTTTT
CASSVSKLTGELFF
>.|TRBV6-6|TRBJ2-4|once
TGTGCCAGCAGTTTGGGACGGGGTCTAGCCAAAAACATTCAGTACTTC
CASSLGRGLAKNIQYF
>TRBD1|TRBV7-9|TRBJ2-1|few
TGTGCCAGCAGCCCATCACGGGACAGGGAACAGTTCTTC
CASSPSRDREQFF
>.|TRBV6-6|TRBJ2-7|once
TGTGCCAGCAGCCCCGCCCGAGAGCAGTACTTC
CASSPAREQYF
>TRBD1|TRBV4-3|TRBJ2-7|few
TGCGCCAGCAGCCAGCCCGGACAGGGGGCCTACGAGCAGTACTTC
CASSQPGQGAYEQYF
>.|TRBV30|TRBJ1-2|few
TGTGCCTGGAGTGTACGGGCCACAACTAACTATGGCTACACCTTC
CAWSVRATTNYGYTF
>.|TRBV9|TRBJ1-2|.
TGTGCCAGCAGCGTAGCCCACTCAAGCAGGGATGGCTACACCTTC
CASSVAHSSRDGYTF
>TRBD1|TRBV7-2|TRBJ1-1|.
TGTGCCAGCAGCCCCCAGGGGGCTGAAGCTTTCTTT
CASSPQGAEAFF
>.|TRBV29-1|TRBJ1-4|.
TGCAGCGTTGAAGAGCGGGGTGGTGGTGAAAAACTGTTTTTT
CSVEERGGGEKLFF
>.|TRBV4-3|TRBJ2-5|.
TGCGCCAGCAGCCAAGATACGGCAGGGGACAAGACCCAGTACTTC
CASSQDTAGDKTQYF
>.|TRBV5-1|TRBJ2-7|.
TGCGCCAGCGCGAAGGACACCTACGAGCAGTACTTC
CASAKDTYEQYF
>.|TRBV5-5|TRBJ1-2|.
TGTGCCAGCAGCCCCGCGACAGGAGTGGGCGGCTACACCTTC
CASSPATGVGGYTF
>.|TRBV4-3|TRBJ1-1|.
TGCGCCAGCAGCGTGTTAGGGGGGGGGAGGTCTGAAGCTTTCTTT
CASSVLGGGRSEAFF
>.|TRBV28|TRBJ1-1|.
TGTGCCAGCAGTCCCACTACGTCTGAAGCTTTCTTT
CASSPTTSEAFF
>TRBD1|TRBV5-1|TRBJ1-2|few
TGCGCCAGCAGCTCACAGGGGGAAAACTATGGCTACACCTTC
CASSSQGENYGYTF
>.|TRBV28|TRBJ1-6|.
TGTGCCAGCTGGGACGGAGCCCATAATTCACCCCTCCACTTT
CASWDGAHNSPLHF
>.|TRBV10-2|TRBJ1-5|few
TGCGCCAGCAGTGAGTCAGGGTTTTGGCAGCCCCAGCATTTT
CASSESGFWQPQHF
>.|TRBV29-1|TRBJ1-1|few
TGCAGCGTTGACGACCTAACACGGGAAGCTTTCTTT
CSVDDLTREAFF
>.|TRBV6-5|TRBJ1-2|.
TGTGCCAGCAGTTACTCGAAACCAGGGTCGGGAGGCTACACCTTC
CASSYSKPGSGGYTF